This TCR beta chain appears in the sequencing data of a study of T cells after yellow fever vaccination. Study-wide findings and caveats: Secondary responses were weaker yet peaked faster, day 5 versus 15. Among primary-vaccination clones, most reappeared after the booster, at around 97% for CD4 and roughly 90% for CD8.

Notes on this clonotype: What it recognizes is unknown. Germline is not matched at one junction end, which may reflect a read error.

The CDR3 loop spans 10 amino acids. Germline assignment: CDR1 SQVTM and CDR2 ANQGSEA. Conversion of TCR transcripts into cDNA relied on 5'RACE template switching, which added a universal primer site and UMIs. One entry per CDR3 protein, called by TCRdb with MiXCR from the 5' RACE reads. The table lists 450,000 to 550,000 distinct CDR3 sequences, 21% of them singletons. This chain uses TRBV29-1 with TRBJ2-7, with D possibly called TRBD1 or TRBD2 (5 bases each). The sample was PBMCs, taken about 21 days after the first yellow fever vaccination. The origin of this receptor is a man aged 18 to 35 who received the YFV17D yellow fever vaccine. The CDR3 nucleotides read TGCAGCGTCGAACCCCCGGGACCAAACTTC. Residues: CSVEPPGPNF.